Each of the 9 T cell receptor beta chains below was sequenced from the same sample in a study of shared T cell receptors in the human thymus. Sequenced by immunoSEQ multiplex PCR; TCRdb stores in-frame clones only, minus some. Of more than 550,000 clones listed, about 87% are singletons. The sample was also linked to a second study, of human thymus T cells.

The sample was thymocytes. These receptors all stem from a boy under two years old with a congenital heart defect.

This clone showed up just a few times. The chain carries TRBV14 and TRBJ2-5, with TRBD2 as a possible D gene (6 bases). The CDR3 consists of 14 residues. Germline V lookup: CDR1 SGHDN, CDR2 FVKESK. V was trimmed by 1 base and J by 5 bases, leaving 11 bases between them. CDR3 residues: CASSQADYGETQYF. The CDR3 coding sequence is TGTGCCAGCAGCCAAGCGGACTATGGGGAGACCCAGTACTTC. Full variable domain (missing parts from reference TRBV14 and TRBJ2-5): EAGVTQFPSHSVIEKGQTVTLRCDPISGHDNLYWYRRVMGKEIKFLLHFVKESKQDESGMPNNRFLAERTGGTYSTLKVQPAELEDSGVYFCASSQADYGETQYFGPGTRLLVL.

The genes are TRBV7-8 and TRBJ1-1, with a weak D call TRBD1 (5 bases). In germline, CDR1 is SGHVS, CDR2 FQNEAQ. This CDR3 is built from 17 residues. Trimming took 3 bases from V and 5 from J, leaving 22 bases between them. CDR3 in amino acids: CASSFHPSQSQGTEAFF. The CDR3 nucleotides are TGTGCCAGCAGCTTCCATCCCTCCCAGTCCCAGGGTACTGAAGCTTTCTTT.

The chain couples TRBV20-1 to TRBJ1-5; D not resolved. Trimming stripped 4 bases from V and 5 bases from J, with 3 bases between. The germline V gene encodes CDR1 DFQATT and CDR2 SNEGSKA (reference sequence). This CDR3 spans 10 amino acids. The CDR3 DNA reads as TGCAGTGCTACAGATCAGCCCCAGCATTTT. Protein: CSATDQPQHF.

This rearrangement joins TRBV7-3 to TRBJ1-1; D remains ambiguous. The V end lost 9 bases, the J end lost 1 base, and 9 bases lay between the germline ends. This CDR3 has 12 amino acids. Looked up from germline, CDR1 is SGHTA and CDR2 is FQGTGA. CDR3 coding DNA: TGTGCCAGTGGAGATGGGAACACTGAAGCTTTCTTT. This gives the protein CASGDGNTEAFF.

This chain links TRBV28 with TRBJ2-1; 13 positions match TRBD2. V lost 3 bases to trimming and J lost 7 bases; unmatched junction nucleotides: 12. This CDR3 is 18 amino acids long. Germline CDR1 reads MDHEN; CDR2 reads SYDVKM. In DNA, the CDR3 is TGTGCCAGCAGTTTGGTGGAACTAGCGGGAGGGGAGGGTAATGAGCAGTTCTTC. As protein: CASSLVELAGGEGNEQFF. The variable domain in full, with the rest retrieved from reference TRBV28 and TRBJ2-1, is DVKVTQSSRYLVKRTGEKVFLECVQDMDHENMFWYRQDPGLGLRLIYFSYDVKMKEKGDIPEGYSVSREKKERFSLILESASTNQTSMYLCASSLVELAGGEGNEQFFGPGTRLTVL.

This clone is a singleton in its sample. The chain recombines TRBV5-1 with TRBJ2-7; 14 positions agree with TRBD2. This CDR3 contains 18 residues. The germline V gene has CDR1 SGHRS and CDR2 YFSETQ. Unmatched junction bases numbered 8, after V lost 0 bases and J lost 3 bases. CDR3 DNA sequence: TGCGCCAGCAGCTTGGGACTAGCGGGAGGGCCTGGCTTCTACGAGCAGTACTTC. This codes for CASSLGLAGGPGFYEQYF. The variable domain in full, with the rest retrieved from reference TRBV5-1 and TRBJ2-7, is KAGVTQTPRYLIKTRGQQVTLSCSPISGHRSVSWYQQTPGQGLQFLFEYFSETQRNKGNFPGRFSGRQFSNSRSEMNVSTLELGDSALYLCASSLGLAGGPGFYEQYFGPGTRLTVT.

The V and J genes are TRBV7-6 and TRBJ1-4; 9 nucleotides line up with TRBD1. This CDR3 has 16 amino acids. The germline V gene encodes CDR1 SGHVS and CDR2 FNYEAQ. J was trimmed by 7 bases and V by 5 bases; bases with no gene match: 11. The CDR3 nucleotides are TGTGCCAGCAGCCCTCGAGGGCACAGGGGGCCTGAAAAACTGTTTTTT. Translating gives CASSPRGHRGPEKLFF.

CDR3 amino acids: CASSQDSGGISYNEQFF. The CDR3 DNA sequence: TGCGCCAGCAGCCAAGATAGCGGGGGGATCTCCTACAATGAGCAGTTCTTC. The chain joins TRBV4-3 to TRBJ2-1; the match to TRBD2 covers 10 bases. The CDR3 is 17 residues long. Germline-derived CDR1 and CDR2 are LGHNA and YSLEER. V dropped 0 bases and J dropped 0; count of bases not matched to a gene: 2.

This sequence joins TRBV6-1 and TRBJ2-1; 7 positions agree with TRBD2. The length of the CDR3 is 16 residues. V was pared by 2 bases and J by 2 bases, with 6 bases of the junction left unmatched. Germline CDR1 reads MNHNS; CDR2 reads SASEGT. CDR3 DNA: TGTGCCAGCAGTGAACGGGGGAGGGCCGCCTACAATGAGCAGTTCTTC. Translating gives CASSERGRAAYNEQFF.